The 25 T cell receptor beta chains reported below all come from one sample, sequenced in a study of response to subunit inactivated influenza vaccine. TCRdb redid the calling of the RT-PCR reads with MiXCR, one entry per CDR3 protein. The repertoire holds 150,000 to 200,000 distinct CDR3 sequences, approximately 12% seen once, with 29% in the top ten. The sample also formed part of further work on T cells expressing NK-cell markers. That paper states: The authors generated TCR beta cDNA through 5'RACE template switching with UMIs.

The sample here was CD8+ T cells sorted from PBMCs, taken roughly 13 days after vaccination. All receptors come from a man over 45 who received an inactivated influenza vaccine.

This sequence joins TRBV7-2 and TRBJ2-5; 7 bases line up with TRBD2. The CDR3 totals 17 residues. The V segment lost 4 bases and the J segment 5 bases; nucleotides outside the gene matches: 16. The germline gives CDR1 SGHTA, CDR2 FQGNSA. The CDR3 is CASSSTPGGYLGETQYF. As DNA, the CDR3 is TGTGCCAGCAGCTCAACCCCCGGGGGGTATTTGGGGGAGACCCAGTACTTC.

This clonotype was counted a few times. This rearrangement joins TRBV3-1 to TRBJ2-7, with 7 bases lining up with TRBD2. The germline V gene encodes CDR1 LGHDT and CDR2 YNNKEL (reference sequence). The CDR3 has 16 residues. The junction had 9 bases not matched to a gene; V was cut back by 4 bases and J by 0 bases. The CDR3 loop reads CASSPEGGVDSYEQYF. Written as DNA, the CDR3 is TGTGCCAGCAGCCCAGAGGGAGGGGTGGACTCCTACGAGCAGTACTTC.

The V call is TRBV10-3, the J call TRBJ2-5, with TRBD2 matching 8 bases. The CDR3 is 16 residues long. The germline CDR1 and CDR2 sequences are ENHRY and SYGVKD. V gave up 0 bases and J gave up 2 bases; unmatched junction bases: 5. CDR3 DNA: TGTGCCATCAGTGAGTCGGGGAGCGGGGGACAAGAGACCCAGTACTTC. Its translation is CAISESGSGGQETQYF.

The genes are TRBV6-1 and TRBJ1-3, with a weak D call TRBD1 (5 bases). Germline lookup yields CDR1 MNHNS and CDR2 SASEGT. Trimming left V 2 bases short and J 0 bases short, with 14 bases between. The CDR3 loop spans 17 amino acids. The CDR3 loop reads CASSEIKGLHSGNTIYF. For the CDR3, the DNA is TGTGCCAGCAGTGAAATCAAGGGGCTACACTCTGGAAACACCATATATTTT.

This clonotype has only one observation. This chain uses TRBV20-1 with TRBJ2-7; TRBD2 matches at 9 bases. Germline V lookup: CDR1 DFQATT, CDR2 SNEGSKA (reference sequence). Losses at the gene ends were 3 bases for V and 5 bases for J; bases not matched to a gene: 8. The CDR3 contains 14 residues. The CDR3 DNA reads as TGCAGTGCTAGGGGCTTAGCGGGAGTGGACGAGCAGTACTTC. This translates into CSARGLAGVDEQYF.

The J gene is TRBJ1-1, the V gene TRBV27; 11 bases agree with TRBD1. Trimming removed 5 bases from V and 3 bases from J; junction bases left unmatched: 8. Germline V gene lookup returns CDR1 MNHEY and CDR2 SMNVEV (reference sequence). This CDR3 comprises 16 residues. CDR3 nucleotide sequence: TGTGCCAGCAGTCTCCTAGGGACAGGGGGTCACACTGAAGCTTTCTTT. Amino acids: CASSLLGTGGHTEAFF.

This clonotype was recorded a few times. The J gene is TRBJ2-2, the V gene TRBV2; D not certain. Germline CDR1 and CDR2: SNHLY and FYNNEI. The CDR3 has 14 amino acids. Trimming took 7 bases from V and 6 from J, leaving 15 bases between them. As DNA, the CDR3 is TGTGCCAGCATGTGGCGAGGTCCACCCGGGGAGCTGTTTTTT. Amino acids: CASMWRGPPGELFF.

This clonotype came up once. The chain has TRBV5-1 and TRBJ2-5; 10 positions agree with TRBD2. The junction had 8 bases not matched to a gene; V was cut back by 9 bases and J by 0 bases. Germline values: CDR1 SGHRS, CDR2 YFSETQ. The CDR3 is 15 amino acids. The CDR3 spells CATGLAVHYQETQYF. The CDR3 region has the DNA TGCGCCACCGGACTAGCGGTACACTACCAAGAGACCCAGTACTTC.

The CDR3 bases are TGTGCCAGCAGCTCGTCCCCGATTGGGGCCAACGTCCTGACTTTC. It yields the protein CASSSSPIGANVLTF. The J gene is TRBJ2-6, the V gene TRBV7-9; D is ambiguous. V was clipped by 4 bases and J by 3 bases, with 10 bases between them. The CDR3 contains 15 residues. Germline-derived CDR1 and CDR2 are SEHNR and FQNEAQ (reference sequence).

This rearrangement joins TRBV7-8 to TRBJ2-4; the D gene is possibly TRBD2 (5 bases). The V gene's germline CDR1 is SGHVS and CDR2 FQNEAQ. Trimming pared 2 bases from V and 6 bases from J, leaving 11 bases between. The CDR3 is 14 residues long. The CDR3 loop reads CASSLLAATNIQYF. DNA for the CDR3: TGTGCCAGCAGCTTACTAGCAGCGACAAACATTCAGTACTTC.

The chain joins TRBV5-6 to TRBJ2-3, with D maybe TRBD2 (6 bases). CDR1 and CDR2 from the germline V gene are SGHDT and YYEEEE. The CDR3 extends over 16 amino acids. Trimming pared 4 bases from V and 6 bases from J, leaving 21 bases between. The chain's CDR3 is CASSQTGRDETDTQYF. CDR3 DNA: TGTGCCAGCAGCCAAACGGGGCGGGATGAAACTGATACGCAGTATTTT. The whole variable domain, filled in from reference TRBV5-6 and TRBJ2-3, reads DAGVTQSPTHLIKTRGQQVTLRCSPKSGHDTVSWYQQALGQGPQFIFQYYEEEERQRGNFPDRFSGHQFPNYSSELNVNALLLGDSALYLCASSQTGRDETDTQYFGPGTRLTVL.

This clonotype was recorded many times. The chain carries TRBV7-9 and TRBJ2-1; D is possibly TRBD2 (6 bases). Germline CDR1 SEHNR, CDR2 FQNEAQ (reference sequence). V shed 4 bases and J shed 8 bases, with 21 bases lying between them. The CDR3 loop spans 16 amino acids. CDR3 in DNA: TGTGCCAGCAGCTCCAGGGACTCTGCTCAGGGCTATGAGCAGTTCTTC. This codes for CASSSRDSAQGYEQFF.

The chain employs TRBV6-1 and TRBJ2-1; D might be TRBD2 (5 bases). The CDR3 has 13 amino acids. Trimming removed 8 bases at V and 6 bases at J, with 14 bases between. Germline CDR1 reads MNHNS; CDR2 reads SASEGT. CDR3 bases: TGTGCCAGCGGGCGGTTGCGGGTCAATGAGCAGTTCTTC. Translation gives CASGRLRVNEQFF.

At least ten counts were recorded for this clonotype. The chain couples TRBV14 to TRBJ2-7; D call uncertain. Germline lookup yields CDR1 SGHDN and CDR2 FVKESK. V was cut by 1 base and J by 7 bases, with 5 bases left in between. The CDR3 runs to 11 residues. The CDR3 nucleotides are TGTGCCAGCAGCCAAGGTGGGGAGCAGTACTTC. This codes for CASSQGGEQYF.

This clonotype was picked up many times. The genes are TRBV9 and TRBJ1-2; TRBD1 aligns across 7 bases. Germline loops: CDR1 SGDLS, CDR2 YYNGEE. The CDR3 extends over 16 amino acids. The junction had 8 bases not matched to a gene; V was cut back by 0 bases and J by 3 bases. CDR3 in DNA: TGTGCCAGCAGCGTAGAATTCACAGGGGTCCACTATGGCTACACCTTC. It is translated as CASSVEFTGVHYGYTF.

In its sample, this clonotype was seen a few times. This chain connects TRBV6-6 to TRBJ2-3; D is perhaps TRBD1 (5 bases). The ends were cut back, 0 bases at V and 14 bases at J, with 15 bases in the middle. CDR1 and CDR2 (germline): MNHNY, SVGAGI (reference sequence). This CDR3 comprises 13 residues. The CDR3 reads CASSYSARQILYF. The CDR3 DNA reads TGTGCCAGCAGTTACTCTGCCCGACAGATCTTGTATTTT.

The table lists this clonotype with a count of one. The junction shows a germline mismatch at one end, possibly a read error. This rearrangement joins TRBV27 to TRBJ2-1; 12 bases line up with TRBD1. Germline values: CDR1 MNHEY, CDR2 SMNVEV (reference sequence). The CDR3 loop spans 15 amino acids. The CDR3 here is CASSTGTGGYNEQSF. In DNA, the CDR3 is TGTGCCAGCAGTACCGGGACAGGGGGCTACAATGAGCAGTCCTTC.

This rearrangement joins TRBV4-3 to TRBJ2-3, with D perhaps assigned TRBD1 or TRBD2 (5 bases each). The CDR3 sequence is 15 residues long. Per germline, CDR1 LGHNA and CDR2 YSLEER. The germline V and J ends were trimmed by 3 bases and 0 bases, with 10 bases remaining between them. The CDR3 nucleotides are TGCGCCAGCAGCCAGGGACGGGCTAGCACAGATACGCAGTATTTT. Translation: CASSQGRASTDTQYF.

V is TRBV4-1 and J is TRBJ1-4; TRBD1 agrees at 7 bases. Per the germline V gene, CDR1 is MGHRA and CDR2 is YSYEKL. V lost 5 bases, J lost 0 bases, and 6 bases stayed unmatched. This CDR3 is built from 16 residues. Written as DNA, the CDR3 is TGCGCCAGCAGCACCTACAGGGGTGCAACTAATGAAAAACTGTTTTTT. Protein product: CASSTYRGATNEKLFF.

This clonotype was seen a handful of times. The chain employs TRBV7-9 and TRBJ2-7; no clear D gene. There are 13 residues in the CDR3. Germline V gene lookup returns CDR1 SEHNR and CDR2 FQNEAQ (reference sequence). Trimming cost V 5 bases and J 7 bases, with 15 bases left between them. CDR3 sequence: CASSGLGLGEQYF. CDR3 bases: TGTGCCAGCAGCGGCCTAGGCCTAGGTGAGCAGTACTTC. The variable domain in full, with the rest retrieved from reference TRBV7-9 and TRBJ2-7, is DTGVSQNPRHKITKRGQNVTFRCDPISEHNRLYWYRQTLGQGPEFLTYFQNEAQLEKSRLLSDRFSAERPKGSFSTLEIQRTEQGDSAMYLCASSGLGLGEQYFGPGTRLTVT.

The genes are TRBV19 and TRBJ2-1; no clear D gene. This CDR3 is 11 amino acids long. Germline V lookup: CDR1 LNHDA, CDR2 SQIVND (reference sequence). The V end lost 7 bases, the J end lost 4 bases, and 5 bases lay between the germline ends. The DNA for the CDR3 is TGTGCCAGTATGCGGTACAATGAGCAGTTCTTC. Protein: CASMRYNEQFF.

The sample holds a few counts of this clonotype. V gene TRBV29-1 combines with J gene TRBJ2-1, with TRBD1 matching 9 bases. This CDR3 is built from 15 residues. Trimming took 5 bases from V and 1 from J; bases not matched to a gene: 6. CDR1 SQVTM and CDR2 ANQGSEA come from the germline V gene. CDR3 sequence reads: CSVFIGTGSYNEQFF. The CDR3 nucleotides read TGCAGCGTTTTTATCGGGACAGGGTCCTACAATGAGCAGTTCTTC.

This clonotype occurred many times. The chain employs TRBV7-2 and TRBJ2-4, with a possible D match to TRBD1 (6 bases). The length of the CDR3 is 17 residues. Trimming stripped 4 bases from V and 0 bases from J, with 16 bases between. In germline, CDR1 is SGHTA, CDR2 FQGNSA. DNA for the CDR3: TGTGCCAGCAGCTCCTTTAGGACAGTACTAGCCAAAAACATTCAGTACTTC. Protein: CASSSFRTVLAKNIQYF.

This clonotype has ten or more counts. This chain joins TRBV7-2 and TRBJ2-3, with 10 bases fitting TRBD2. The trim removed 0 bases at V and 4 bases at J, leaving 4 bases unmatched. The CDR3 runs to 16 residues. From germline, CDR1 is SGHTA and CDR2 FQGNSA. The DNA for the CDR3 is TGTGCCAGCAGCTTAGCGTCTGGACTAGCGGCAGATACGCAGTATTTT. It specifies CASSLASGLAADTQYF.

Ten or more counts support this clonotype. The chain employs TRBV5-4 and TRBJ2-1; 11 bases fit TRBD2. J gave up 6 bases and V 5 bases, and 7 bases lay outside the gene matches. The V gene's germline CDR1 is SGHNT and CDR2 YYREEE (reference sequence). CDR3 size: 15 residues. CDR3 bases: TGTGCCAGCAGTCCCGGGACTAGCGGTGCCAATGAGCAGTTCTTC. This gives the protein CASSPGTSGANEQFF.